The 21 T cell receptor beta chains presented below share a single source sample, sequenced in a study of cytomegalovirus exposure and HLA in healthy donors. The PCR employed 60 Vbeta primers together with 13 Jbeta primers. TCRdb's copy holds only in-frame clones and misses some; the assay was immunoSEQ multiplex PCR. The sample records 150,000 to 200,000 clones, about 86% being singletons. Specimen: PBMCs. Source of these receptors: a woman aged 18-30 years in good health and CMV-seronegative.

V is TRBV19 and J is TRBJ2-1; 13 bases match TRBD2. This CDR3 comprises 14 residues. After removal of 5 bases from V and 8 bases from J, the junction contained 3 bases not matched to a gene. CDR1 and CDR2 from the germline V gene are LNHDA and SQIVND (reference sequence). In DNA form, the CDR3 reads TGTGCCAGTAGTGTCGGACTAGCGGGAGATGAGCAGTTCTTC. The encoded protein is CASSVGLAGDEQFF.

The chain is built from TRBV5-1 and TRBJ2-3, with D perhaps TRBD1 (7 bases). This CDR3 contains 14 residues. Germline assignment: CDR1 SGHRS and CDR2 YFSETQ. V was shortened by 0 bases and J by 6 bases, with 11 bases between the two germline ends. CDR3 region: CASSLEQGGDTQYF. The CDR3 DNA sequence: TGCGCCAGCAGCTTGGAGCAGGGGGGCGATACGCAGTATTTT.

V is TRBV28 and J is TRBJ2-7, with TRBD1 identical over 7 bases. CDR1 and CDR2 from the germline V gene are MDHEN and SYDVKM. The junction had 3 bases not matched to a gene; V was cut back by 7 bases and J by 0 bases. This CDR3 is built from 13 residues. Here the CDR3 reads CASKGQSSYEQYF. DNA of the CDR3: TGTGCCAGCAAGGGACAGAGCTCCTACGAGCAGTACTTC.

This clone is medium-sized (0.01 to 0.1%) in the sample. The gene calls are TRBV6-4 and TRBJ1-5; D gene uncertain. The V gene lost 7 bases and the J gene lost 5 bases, with 3 bases spanning the gap. The germline V gene has CDR1 MRHNA and CDR2 SNTAGT. There are 10 residues in the CDR3. CDR3 DNA: TGTGCCAGCACCTATCAGCCCCAGCATTTT. Protein sequence: CASTYQPQHF.

The V and J genes are TRBV27 and TRBJ1-5; 11 nucleotides align to TRBD1. CDR1 MNHEY and CDR2 SMNVEV come from the germline V gene (reference sequence). The ends lost 6 bases at V and 11 bases at J; junction bases unmatched: 6. The CDR3 sequence is 13 residues long. The CDR3 region is CASRPQGQGAQHF. The CDR3 coding sequence is TGTGCCAGCAGACCACAGGGACAGGGGGCCCAGCATTTT.

This rearrangement joins TRBV6-6 to TRBJ2-7; D possibly corresponds to TRBD1 (6 bases). Trimming pared 6 bases from V and 1 base from J, leaving 16 bases between. This CDR3 contains 15 residues. Germline V gives CDR1 MNHNY, CDR2 SVGAGI (reference sequence). The CDR3 region is CASSTPLTGSYEQYF. Written as DNA, the CDR3 is TGTGCCAGCAGCACCCCTTTGACAGGTTCCTACGAGCAGTACTTC.

This rearrangement joins TRBV18 to TRBJ2-7; maybe TRBD2 (6 bases). V lost 6 bases and J 5 bases, leaving 17 bases between the germline ends. The CDR3 covers 14 residues. Germline V gives CDR1 KGHSH, CDR2 LQKENI. As DNA, the CDR3 is TGTGCCAGCTCCCCTTTCTGGGGGGTCAACGAGCAGTACTTC. It codes for CASSPFWGVNEQYF.

The chain carries TRBV12-5 and TRBJ2-6; tentative D call: TRBD1 (5 bases). CDR1 is LGHNT and CDR2 is FRNRAP in the germline V gene. Trimming removed 5 bases at V and 0 bases at J, with 17 bases between. CDR3 size: 18 residues. This chain's CDR3 is CASGADSRLYSGANVLTF. The CDR3 coding sequence is TGTGCTAGTGGTGCAGACAGCCGACTCTACTCTGGGGCCAACGTCCTGACTTTC.

V and J are TRBV30 and TRBJ2-5; 7 bases are a match to TRBD1. The J call is uncertain, as TRBJ2-7 better fits the DNA end. CDR3 length: 13 amino acids. Per the germline V gene, CDR1 is GTSNPN and CDR2 is SVGIG (reference sequence). The CDR3 here is CAWSGASGGEQYF. The CDR3 region has the DNA TGTGCCTGGAGTGGGGCCTCAGGGGGCGAGCAGTACTTC.

This clone was counted once. The V call is TRBV30, the J call TRBJ2-1; 11 bases fit TRBD2. The trim removed 4 bases at V and 12 bases at J, leaving 5 bases unmatched. Germline V gene sequence: CDR1 GTSNPN, CDR2 SVGIG (reference sequence). CDR3 length: 12 residues. The CDR3 reads CAWMLAGGRQFF. The DNA for the CDR3 is TGTGCCTGGATGCTAGCGGGGGGCCGGCAGTTCTTC.

J is TRBJ1-2 and V is TRBV28, with D possibly TRBD1 on 6 matching bases. CDR3 length equals 13 residues. Germline values: CDR1 MDHEN, CDR2 SYDVKM. V lost 4 bases, J lost 2 bases, and 8 bases lay in between. CDR3 sequence reads: CASSSQGNYGYTF. CDR3 nucleotide sequence: TGTGCCAGCAGTTCACAGGGCAACTATGGCTACACCTTC.

This rearrangement joins TRBV19 to TRBJ2-1; 8 nucleotides agree with TRBD1. Germline V gene lookup returns CDR1 LNHDA and CDR2 SQIVND (reference sequence). This CDR3 is built from 13 residues. Unmatched junction bases numbered 3, after V lost 8 bases and J lost 3 bases. CDR3 protein: CASRTGFYNEQFF. The CDR3 DNA follows: TGTGCCAGTCGGACAGGGTTCTACAATGAGCAGTTCTTC.

The chain recombines TRBV7-2 with TRBJ1-2; D might be TRBD1 (5 bases). Germline CDR1 and CDR2: SGHTA and FQGNSA. The CDR3 contains 15 residues. Trimming cost V 1 base and J 5 bases, with 14 bases left between them. The CDR3: CASSLGGEEGYGYTF. The CDR3 bases are TGTGCCAGCAGCTTAGGGGGGGAGGAAGGGTATGGCTACACCTTC.

This clone was observed a single time. The chain combines TRBV5-6 with TRBJ2-5; 8 nucleotides align to TRBD1. Germline values: CDR1 SGHDT, CDR2 YYEEEE. V was clipped by 4 bases and J by 2 bases; unmatched bases: 1. CDR3 size: 13 residues. The CDR3 coding sequence is TGTGCCAGCAGCCGGGACAGGCAAGAGACCCAGTACTTC. Translating gives CASSRDRQETQYF.

V is TRBV6-5 and J is TRBJ2-5; 7 nucleotides agree with TRBD1. The V segment lost 0 bases and the J segment 4 bases; nucleotides outside the gene matches: 5. There are 15 residues in the CDR3. The germline gives CDR1 MNHEY, CDR2 SVGAGI. The CDR3 sequence: CASSYSGTALETQYF. Here the CDR3 DNA reads TGTGCCAGCAGTTACTCAGGGACAGCGCTAGAGACCCAGTACTTC.

This rearrangement joins TRBV5-1 to TRBJ1-1; D gene uncertain. The CDR3 runs 13 residues. Deletions cut 6 bases from V and 0 bases from J, with 9 bases between. CDR1 is SGHRS and CDR2 is YFSETQ in the germline V gene. The CDR3 sequence: CASNTELNTEAFF. CDR3 coding DNA: TGCGCCAGCAATACAGAGTTGAACACTGAAGCTTTCTTT. The full variable domain, its missing parts supplied by reference TRBV5-1 and TRBJ1-1, is KAGVTQTPRYLIKTRGQQVTLSCSPISGHRSVSWYQQTPGQGLQFLFEYFSETQRNKGNFPGRFSGRQFSNSRSEMNVSTLELGDSALYLCASNTELNTEAFFGQGTRLTVV.

The chain links TRBV5-1 to TRBJ2-3; D may be TRBD2 (5 bases). The CDR3 sequence is 14 residues long. CDR1 SGHRS and CDR2 YFSETQ come from the germline V gene. Trimming cost V 1 base and J 4 bases, with 10 bases left between them. The CDR3 reads CASSLNGMADTQYF. Written as DNA, the CDR3 is TGCGCCAGCAGCTTGAACGGGATGGCAGATACGCAGTATTTT.

The rearrangement uses TRBV19 and TRBJ2-2, with a weak D call TRBD1 (5 bases). CDR1 is LNHDA, CDR2 SQIVND, per germline (reference sequence). The V end was cut by 5 bases, the J end by 3 bases, with 13 bases between. The CDR3 sequence is 15 residues long. Here the CDR3 DNA reads TGTGCCAGTAGTCCTCAGGGCTTTTACACCGGGGAGCTGTTTTTT. This translates into CASSPQGFYTGELFF. Supplemented by reference TRBV19 and TRBJ2-2, the full variable domain reads DGGITQSPKYLFRKEGQNVTLSCEQNLNHDAMYWYRQDPGQGLRLIYYSQIVNDFQKGDIAEGYSVSREKKESFPLTVTSAQKNPTAFYLCASSPQGFYTGELFFGEGSRLTVL.

This clone has just a few counts. This chain links TRBV18 with TRBJ1-1; D might be TRBD1 (6 bases). Germline lookup yields CDR1 KGHSH and CDR2 LQKENI. V was cut by 1 base and J by 7 bases, with 16 bases left in between. This CDR3 is built from 15 residues. In nucleotides, the CDR3 is TGTGCCAGCTCACCACGGGATCAGGGGATCGGTGAAGCTTTCTTT. Its translation is CASSPRDQGIGEAFF.

Comments on this clone: The same CDR3 arises from other DNA sequences in this sample as well. V and J are TRBV7-9 and TRBJ2-5, with TRBD1 matching over 8 bases. This CDR3 comprises 15 residues. Germline-derived CDR1 and CDR2 are SEHNR and FQNEAQ (reference sequence). J gave up 5 bases and V 6 bases, and 11 bases lay outside the gene matches. The CDR3 reads CASRLGQGASETQYF. CDR3 bases: TGTGCCAGCAGGTTGGGGCAGGGGGCGAGCGAGACCCAGTACTTC.

V gene TRBV20-1 combines with J gene TRBJ2-5; D possibly corresponds to TRBD2 (5 bases). This CDR3 has 11 amino acids. V shed 0 bases and J shed 7 bases, with 6 bases lying between them. Germline-derived CDR1 and CDR2 are DFQATT and SNEGSKA (reference sequence). The CDR3 sequence: CSARDRGTQYF. The CDR3 DNA follows: TGCAGTGCTAGAGATCGGGGGACCCAGTACTTC.